These 27 T cell receptor beta chains share one sample of origin, sequenced in a study of T-cell memory formation after mild COVID-19. TCRdb passed the 5' RACE reads through MiXCR, listing each CDR3 protein once. The sample includes approximately 570,000 distinct CDR3 sequences, 15% to 20% of them seen just once. Sequenced: PBMCs or a T cell subset sorted from them (not recorded which). The receptor set was obtained from an adult woman who had mild COVID-19 (a few samples of this study predate the infection). Cell type and time point are not known.

This clonotype was detected a few times. The genes are TRBV24-1 and TRBJ2-2, with D unclear. This CDR3 is built from 15 residues. Trimming removed 0 bases at V and 2 bases at J, with 6 bases between. Germline V lookup: CDR1 KGHDR, CDR2 SFDVKD. CDR3 loop: CATSDLSRNTGELFF. CDR3 in DNA: TGTGCCACCAGTGATTTGAGTAGAAACACCGGGGAGCTGTTTTTT.

The chain has TRBV6-5 and TRBJ2-1; 11 bases are shared with TRBD2. Germline CDR1 is MNHEY and CDR2 is SVGAGI. The junction had 6 bases not matched to a gene; V was cut back by 5 bases and J by 6 bases. The CDR3 extends over 15 amino acids. CDR3 DNA sequence: TGTGCCAGCAGTCGCGGACTAGCGGGTTTCAATGAGCAGTTCTTC. Protein sequence: CASSRGLAGFNEQFF.

A few counts support this clonotype. The rearrangement uses TRBV6-5 and TRBJ2-3; 7 nucleotides match TRBD2. V trimming: 8 bases; J trimming: 2 bases; junction bases outside the gene matches: 7. The CDR3 has 14 residues. Germline V gene lookup returns CDR1 MNHEY and CDR2 SVGAGI. In DNA, the CDR3 is TGTGCCAGCCGGGGACTACCGATCACAGATACGCAGTATTTT. Encoded protein: CASRGLPITDTQYF.

This sequence joins TRBV7-2 and TRBJ2-3; D unclear. The germline V and J ends were trimmed by 2 bases and 1 base, with 10 bases remaining between them. The CDR3 loop spans 15 amino acids. Germline V gives CDR1 SGHTA, CDR2 FQGNSA. The CDR3 loop reads CASSLFLAGTDTQYF. The CDR3 DNA reads TGTGCCAGCAGCTTATTCTTGGCAGGCACAGATACGCAGTATTTT.

The gene calls are TRBV6-5 and TRBJ2-2, with D perhaps TRBD1 (6 bases). The CDR3 loop spans 17 amino acids. Germline V gives CDR1 MNHEY, CDR2 SVGAGI. V lost 5 bases, J lost 0 bases, and 16 bases lay in between. CDR3 in DNA: TGTGCCAGCAGTCCAGGGGTAGCAGCCGCGAACACCGGGGAGCTGTTTTTT. The encoded protein is CASSPGVAAANTGELFF.

This clonotype was detected a few times. The rearrangement links TRBV5-1 to TRBJ1-1; D not resolved. CDR1 is SGHRS, CDR2 YFSETQ, per germline. Trimming removed 2 bases from V and 3 bases from J, with 20 bases in between. This CDR3 has 17 residues. The CDR3 sequence: CASSLRVGTPRDTEAFF. CDR3 bases: TGCGCCAGCAGCTTAAGGGTAGGAACTCCCCGGGACACTGAAGCTTTCTTT.

This clonotype has only a few counts. The V gene is TRBV7-3, the J gene TRBJ2-3; 9 bases agree with TRBD2. The CDR3 runs to 14 residues. The ends lost 6 bases at V and 6 bases at J; junction bases unmatched: 7. Germline lookup yields CDR1 SGHTA and CDR2 FQGTGA. The CDR3 DNA sequence: TGTGCCAGCAGTGGAAGCGGGGGGTCGGATACGCAGTATTTT. This gives the protein CASSGSGGSDTQYF.

This clonotype turned up a few times. The chain carries TRBV6-1 and TRBJ2-7, with 7 nucleotides matching TRBD2. Germline CDR1 reads MNHNS; CDR2 reads SASEGT. The junction had 8 bases not matched to a gene; V was cut back by 4 bases and J by 5 bases. This CDR3 contains 14 residues. CDR3 sequence (DNA): TGTGCCAGCAGTGTGGGAGGGAGGCGCGACGAGCAGTACTTC. Protein product: CASSVGGRRDEQYF.

This clonotype occurred a few times. This chain links TRBV30 with TRBJ1-5, with 8 bases identical to TRBD1. Germline V gene data show CDR1 as GTSNPN and CDR2 as SVGIG (reference sequence). After removal of 1 base from V and 3 bases from J, the junction contained 5 bases not matched to a gene. The CDR3 totals 15 residues. This CDR3 reads CAWSGEGQVNQPQHF. DNA of the CDR3: TGTGCCTGGAGTGGTGAGGGACAGGTCAATCAGCCCCAGCATTTT.

The J gene is TRBJ1-2, the V gene TRBV6-5, with 8 bases matching TRBD1. This CDR3 spans 16 amino acids. The V gene's germline CDR1 is MNHEY and CDR2 SVGAGI. Unmatched junction bases numbered 12, after V lost 2 bases and J lost 7 bases. The CDR3 spells CASSYEASGGRRGYTF. The CDR3 bases are TGTGCCAGCAGTTACGAGGCTTCAGGGGGCAGGCGTGGCTACACCTTC.

In its sample, this clonotype was seen many times. J is TRBJ2-5 and V is TRBV4-2; D not certain. Germline CDR1 reads LGHNA; CDR2 reads YNFKEQ. Trimming pared 1 base from V and 2 bases from J, leaving 2 bases between. The CDR3 loop spans 12 amino acids. DNA for the CDR3: TGTGCCAGCAGCCAAGCTCAAGAGACCCAGTACTTC. Translated: CASSQAQETQYF.

This clonotype was picked up a small number of times. The V and J genes are TRBV5-6 and TRBJ1-1, with 9 nucleotides matching TRBD1. This CDR3 region has 13 residues. Germline V gene sequence: CDR1 SGHDT, CDR2 YYEEEE. Germline trimming cut 4 bases from V and 4 bases from J; bases unmatched to any gene: 2. The CDR3 spells CASSGQGPTEAFF. CDR3 in DNA: TGTGCCAGCAGCGGACAGGGGCCCACTGAAGCTTTCTTT.

This rearrangement joins TRBV27 to TRBJ1-5; TRBD1 matches at 8 bases. This CDR3 contains 15 residues. In germline, CDR1 is MNHEY, CDR2 SMNVEV (reference sequence). V gave up 4 bases and J gave up 8 bases; unmatched junction bases: 10. The CDR3 loop reads CASSSAQPTGEPQHF. CDR3 in DNA: TGTGCCAGCAGTTCGGCCCAACCGACAGGGGAGCCCCAGCATTTT.

V usage is TRBV20-1 and J usage is TRBJ2-7, with D perhaps TRBD1 (6 bases). The CDR3 consists of 15 residues. V was clipped by 4 bases and J by 1 base, with 17 bases between them. Germline CDR1 is DFQATT and CDR2 is SNEGSKA (reference sequence). The DNA for the CDR3 is TGCAGTGCTACCCCCCAGGGGCCCCGATCCTACGAGCAGTACTTC. This gives the protein CSATPQGPRSYEQYF.

There are a few counts of this clonotype. The CDR3 DNA reads TGTGCCAGCAGCGAGACAGGGGGAACCGCCGAGCAGTACTTC. Its protein product is CASSETGGTAEQYF. The J gene is TRBJ2-7, the V gene TRBV9, with 9 bases matching TRBD1. Germline values: CDR1 SGDLS, CDR2 YYNGEE. The CDR3 extends over 14 amino acids. J was trimmed by 6 bases and V by 3 bases; bases with no gene match: 7.

The chain couples TRBV5-1 to TRBJ2-1; no firm D call. Germline CDR1 is SGHRS and CDR2 is YFSETQ. This CDR3 region has 14 residues. V shed 2 bases and J shed 4 bases, with 10 bases lying between them. Written as DNA, the CDR3 is TGCGCCAGCAGCTTCCCAGAGGCTTACAATGAGCAGTTCTTC. This sequence encodes CASSFPEAYNEQFF.

This clonotype was seen more than once but under ten times. The V and J genes are TRBV19 and TRBJ1-1; D unclear. The CDR3 length is 12 residues. V gave up 3 bases and J gave up 8 bases, with 10 bases separating them. The V gene's germline CDR1 is LNHDA and CDR2 SQIVND (reference sequence). CDR3 nucleotide sequence: TGTGCCAGTAGTATTGGCAGGACCGAAGCTTTCTTT. Translating it yields CASSIGRTEAFF.

This sequence joins TRBV29-1 and TRBJ1-2; D unresolved. The V and J ends lost 4 bases and 7 bases respectively, with 13 bases between them. CDR1 SQVTM and CDR2 ANQGSEA come from the germline V gene. The CDR3 is 12 amino acids. Here the CDR3 reads CSVVGERGGYTF. CDR3 bases: TGCAGCGTTGTTGGGGAAAGAGGTGGCTACACCTTC.

The chain links TRBV11-2 to TRBJ2-1, with D unclear. V lost 5 bases, J lost 3 bases, and 17 bases lay in between. This CDR3 has 16 residues. Germline loops: CDR1 SGHAT, CDR2 FQNNGV. The CDR3 sequence is CASSLLQDSSYNEQFF. The CDR3 region has the DNA TGTGCCAGCAGCCTGCTCCAGGATTCTAGCTACAATGAGCAGTTCTTC.

This clonotype has ten or more counts. The chain has TRBV20-1 and TRBJ2-3; no firm D call. Trimming pared 3 bases from V and 1 base from J, leaving 2 bases between. This CDR3 spans 11 amino acids. The germline V gene encodes CDR1 DFQATT and CDR2 SNEGSKA (reference sequence). The CDR3 spells CSASGTDTQYF. The CDR3 DNA follows: TGCAGTGCTAGCGGCACAGATACGCAGTATTTT.

This clonotype was seen a handful of times. This sequence joins TRBV6-5 and TRBJ2-7; D unresolved. The V end was cut by 0 bases, the J end by 3 bases, with 12 bases between. Germline lookup yields CDR1 MNHEY and CDR2 SVGAGI. This CDR3 spans 15 amino acids. CDR3 coding DNA: TGTGCCAGCAGTTACTCAGCGAGAAAGCACTACGAGCAGTACTTC. Its translation: CASSYSARKHYEQYF.

CDR3 sequence reads: CASSQEDRPYNEQFF. The DNA of the CDR3 is TGCGCCAGCAGCCAAGAGGACAGGCCTTACAATGAGCAGTTCTTC. The genes are TRBV4-3 and TRBJ2-1; 7 bases map to TRBD1. Per the germline V gene, CDR1 is LGHNA and CDR2 is YSLEER. There are 15 residues in the CDR3. V trimming: 0 bases; J trimming: 4 bases; junction bases outside the gene matches: 3.

This clonotype has ten or more counts. The chain recombines TRBV12-3 or TRBV12-4 with TRBJ2-7; TRBD2 agrees at 11 bases. The junction had 7 bases not matched to a gene; V was cut back by 3 bases and J by 0 bases. CDR3 length: 17 residues. Written as DNA, the CDR3 is TGTGCCAGCAGTTTTTGGCTAGCGGGAGGTTACTCCTACGAGCAGTACTTC. Translating gives CASSFWLAGGYSYEQYF.

This clonotype was observed a few times. The chain couples TRBV3-1 to TRBJ2-2; no reliable D call. This CDR3 region has 14 residues. V dropped 9 bases and J dropped 4 bases, with 15 bases sitting between them. In germline, CDR1 is LGHDT, CDR2 YNNKEL (reference sequence). In DNA form, the CDR3 reads TGTGCCAGTCACACCACATCCTTCACCGGGGAGCTGTTTTTT. Its translation is CASHTTSFTGELFF. Supplemented by reference TRBV3-1 and TRBJ2-2, the full variable domain reads DTAVSQTPKYLVTQMGNDKSIKCEQNLGHDTMYWYKQDSKKFLKIMFSYNNKELIINETVPNRFSPKSPDKAHLNLHINSLELGDSAVYFCASHTTSFTGELFFGEGSRLTVL.

Only a few counts were recorded for this clonotype. The V call is TRBV3-1, the J call TRBJ2-3; TRBD2 might be the D (6 bases). CDR3 length: 13 residues. Trimming removed 3 bases at V and 4 bases at J, with 8 bases between. Germline V gives CDR1 LGHDT, CDR2 YNNKEL (reference sequence). The CDR3 sequence: CASSQRGPDTQYF. CDR3 in DNA: TGTGCCAGCAGCCAGCGGGGCCCAGATACGCAGTATTTT.

This clonotype came up a few times. The chain carries TRBV12-3 or TRBV12-4 and TRBJ1-1, with D tentatively TRBD1 (6 bases). The V and J ends lost 1 base and 0 bases respectively, with 9 bases between them. This CDR3 region has 15 residues. CDR3 coding DNA: TGTGCCAGCAGTTTAGACAGGGCGATGAACACTGAAGCTTTCTTT. It is translated as CASSLDRAMNTEAFF.

This clonotype was recorded at least ten times. The chain joins TRBV25-1 to TRBJ2-7; 7 nucleotides line up with TRBD1. J lost 2 bases, V lost 5 bases, and 6 bases had no gene match. The CDR3 sequence is 14 residues long. CDR1 and CDR2 from the germline V gene are MGHDK and SYGVNS. DNA of the CDR3: TGTGCCAGCAGTAAGGAAACAGGGGCCTACGAGCAGTACTTC. Translating gives CASSKETGAYEQYF.